Below, one TCR beta chain is given with its context. Its antigen is still unknown. The source of the sample is a study of T cells in localized non-small cell lung cancer. Study outcomes and limitations: The tumor had only one region sequenced, so heterogeneity remains possible.

Method: immunoSEQ multiplex PCR; TCRdb's copy keeps in-frame clones and lacks some. The sample consists of approximately 1,500 clones, roughly 21% of them appearing once. The sample was normal lung tissue next to the tumor, taken before any cancer treatment. This sequence originates from a woman between 35 and 75 years old with stage III squamous cell lung carcinoma.

The CDR3 nucleotides are TGTGCCAGCAGTGGGGCTGGCCAGGGGTTAATGGAGAACACTGAAGCTTTCTTT. This codes for CASSGAGQGLMENTEAFF. The chain combines TRBV9 with TRBJ1-1; maybe TRBD1 (6 bases). Germline V gene lookup returns CDR1 SGDLS and CDR2 YYNGEE. Trimming removed 5 bases from V and 1 base from J, with 24 bases in between. CDR3 length: 18 residues.